The 28 T cell receptor beta chains listed next were all sequenced from one sample in a study of T cells in women clearing cervical HPV infection. TCRdb keeps only in-frame clones here, not all; method: immunoSEQ multiplex PCR. The repertoire table contains roughly 38,000 clones. Sequencing was done on a sample of blood buffy coat. These TCRs come from a woman aged 18 to 75 with a cervical HPV16 infection that either progressed to CIN3+ or cleared (not recorded which).

A remark on this clone: At one of its ends the junction is not consistent with the germline gene, which may arise from a read error. The read ends 3 residues early relative to the CDR3; the germline J gene fills the gap. The same CDR3 also results from other DNA sequences found in this sample. The chain employs TRBV6-2 or TRBV6-3 and TRBJ1-3; no reliable D call. Germline values: CDR1 MNHEY, CDR2 SVGEGT. This CDR3 has 14 residues. The DNA read from the CDR3 is TGTGCCAGCAGTCGAGGAGCGTTTAGGAACACT. As protein: CASSRGAFRNT. The entire CDR3 protein is CASSRGAFRNTIYF.

For this clone: The read finishes 3 residues shy of the CDR3 end, and the germline J gene is used to complete it. The V gene is TRBV7-6, the J gene TRBJ2-2, with a possible D match to TRBD1 (6 bases). V was pared by 3 bases and J by 4 bases, with 12 bases between. The V gene's germline CDR1 is SGHVS and CDR2 FNYEAQ. CDR3 length: 15 amino acids. The CDR3 spells CASSLDSTVTGELFF. CDR3 DNA, as far as it was read: TGTGCCAGCAGCTTGGACAGCACGGTCACCGGGGAG.

On this clone: The CDR3 extends 3 residues past the end of the read, so its final part is completed from the germline J gene. The chain joins TRBV19 to TRBJ2-3; D remains ambiguous. CDR1 LNHDA and CDR2 SQIVND come from the germline V gene (reference sequence). This CDR3 spans 13 amino acids. CDR3 DNA (partial): TGTGCCAGTAGCGCCAGGATAAGTCAGCCG. Residues: CASSARISQP. The complete CDR3 protein is CASSARISQPQYF.

The CDR3 DNA, read in part, is TGTGCCAGCTCACAGGGTCAACCCGCAACTAATGAAAAA. It yields the protein CASSQGQPATNEK. The whole CDR3 protein is CASSQGQPATNEKLFF. The chain joins TRBV18 to TRBJ1-4; no clear D. The CDR3 goes on 3 residues after the read ends, and that part is filled in from the germline J gene. Trimming took off 4 bases at V and 0 bases at J, with 12 bases between the two ends. This CDR3 is built from 16 residues. Germline assignment: CDR1 KGHSH and CDR2 LQKENI.

As regards this clone: With the read ending 3 residues before the CDR3 end, the germline J gene is used to fill in that end. The chain carries TRBV28 and TRBJ1-2; D is unresolved. Per the germline V gene, CDR1 is MDHEN and CDR2 is SYDVKM. Between the trimmed V and J ends, which lost 1 base and 0 bases, there was a span of 9 bases. The CDR3 loop spans 15 amino acids. The CDR3 protein is CASSLLGRTNYGYTF. CDR3 DNA, as far as it was read: TGTGCCAGCAGTTTATTGGGCCGCACTAACTATGGC.

A word on this clone: The DNA ends 3 residues before the CDR3 does, and the rest of the CDR3 is filled in from the germline J gene. The chain uses TRBV5-8 and TRBJ2-7; D ambiguous. Germline CDR1 reads SGHTS; CDR2 reads YDEGEE. Trimming left V 0 bases short and J 0 bases short, with 10 bases between. There are 15 residues in the CDR3. This CDR3 is CASSLDATPSYEQYF. The sequenced CDR3 bases are TGTGCCAGCAGCTTGGACGCGACTCCCTCCTACGAG.

The DNA read from the CDR3 is TGTGCCAGCAGCCTACTACTCACCTACAATGAG. The encoded protein is CASSLLLTYNE. From start to end, the CDR3 is CASSLLLTYNEQFF. The chain combines TRBV7-8 with TRBJ2-1; D unresolved. The read terminates 3 residues ahead of where the CDR3 ends, so the germline J gene completes it. V was shortened by 5 bases and J by 2 bases, with 10 bases between the two germline ends. CDR1 SGHVS and CDR2 FQNEAQ come from the germline V gene. The CDR3 spans 14 residues.

About this clone itself: The junction shows a germline mismatch at one end, possibly a read error. The read halts 3 residues ahead of the CDR3 end, with the missing end drawn from the germline J gene. Other DNA sequences from this sample encode an identical CDR3 as well. The chain has TRBV6-1 and TRBJ1-3, with 7 bases that match TRBD1. The CDR3 is 15 residues long. CDR1 and CDR2 from the germline V gene are MNHNS and SASEGT. CDR3 region: CASSEAGGGGNTIYF. CDR3 DNA, as far as it was read: TGTGCCAGCAGTGAAGCTGGAGGGGGCGGTAACACG.

Concerning this clone itself: The read terminates 3 residues before the CDR3 end, so the remaining end is supplied by the germline J gene. This rearrangement joins TRBV30 to TRBJ2-7; 12 bases map to TRBD2. The CDR3 is 13 residues long. Per the germline V gene, CDR1 is GTSNPN and CDR2 is SVGIG (reference sequence). The ends lost 4 bases at V and 5 bases at J; junction bases unmatched: 3. The part of the CDR3 DNA that was read is TGTGCCTGGACTGGACTAGCGGGACACGAG. Its protein is CAWTGLAGHE. The CDR3 in full is CAWTGLAGHEQYF.

Turning to this clone: From the germline J gene comes the end of the CDR3, since the read stops 3 residues before it. This sequence joins TRBV5-6 and TRBJ1-2, with 7 bases lining up with TRBD1. Germline V gene lookup returns CDR1 SGHDT and CDR2 YYEEEE. This CDR3 is built from 15 residues. The CDR3 is CASSREQGIRRGYTF. Incomplete CDR3 DNA: TGTGCCAGCAGTCGAGAACAGGGGATTCGCAGAGGC.

About this clone itself: The read falls 3 residues short of the CDR3 end, and the missing part is taken from the germline J gene. V and J are TRBV20-1 and TRBJ2-2, with D perhaps matching TRBD2 (6 bases). The germline V gene has CDR1 DFQATT and CDR2 SNEGSKA (reference sequence). Trimming removed 8 bases at V and 1 base at J, with 14 bases between. The CDR3 is made up of 14 amino acids. CDR3 DNA, as far as it was read: TGCAGTCCGATGGGACTTATGAACACCGGGGAG. This codes for CSPMGLMNTGE. The whole CDR3 protein is CSPMGLMNTGELFF.

With regard to this clone: The CDR3 extends 3 residues past the end of the read, so its final part is completed from the germline J gene. The V and J genes are TRBV5-1 and TRBJ2-7; 10 positions agree with TRBD2. The V gene's germline CDR1 is SGHRS and CDR2 YFSETQ. Losses at the gene ends were 4 bases for V and 0 bases for J; bases not matched to a gene: 13. This CDR3 has 18 residues. This CDR3 is CASSRGTSVFFDSYEQYF. Partial CDR3 DNA: TGCGCCAGCAGCCGCGGGACTAGCGTCTTCTTCGACTCCTACGAG. The full variable domain, completed using reference TRBV5-1 and TRBJ2-7, is KAGVTQTPRYLIKTRGQQVTLSCSPISGHRSVSWYQQTPGQGLQFLFEYFSETQRNKGNFPGRFSGRQFSNSRSEMNVSTLELGDSALYLCASSRGTSVFFDSYEQYFGPGTRLTVT.

Regarding this clone: The read is 3 residues too short to cover the CDR3 end, so that end is filled in from the germline J gene. V gene TRBV11-2 combines with J gene TRBJ1-2; 7 positions agree with TRBD1. The V gene end was trimmed by 5 bases and the J gene end by 5 bases; junction bases not matched to a gene: 5. The CDR3 has 13 residues. Germline CDR1 is SGHAT and CDR2 is FQNNGV. The CDR3 here is CASSPGQDYGYTF. The CDR3 DNA, read in part, is TGTGCCAGCAGCCCAGGACAGGATTATGGC.

On this clone itself: The CDR3 end falls 3 residues outside the read, so it is completed with the germline J gene. The chain has TRBV6-2 or TRBV6-3 and TRBJ2-7; D is perhaps TRBD1 (5 bases). Germline CDR1 MNHEY, CDR2 SVGEGT. This CDR3 has 15 residues. V gave up 2 bases and J gave up 2 bases, with 13 bases separating them. CDR3 bases read: TGTGCCAGCAGTTACGGGGCAAGCCTCGCCTACGAG. Amino acids: CASSYGASLAYE. The whole CDR3 protein is CASSYGASLAYEQYF.

On this clone itself: Read coverage stops 3 residues before the CDR3 terminus; the germline J gene supplies the remainder. The rearrangement uses TRBV30 and TRBJ1-1, with 8 bases identical to TRBD1. Germline trimming cut 4 bases from V and 5 bases from J; bases unmatched to any gene: 12. Germline CDR1 GTSNPN, CDR2 SVGIG (reference sequence). The CDR3 loop spans 15 amino acids. The sequenced part of the CDR3 DNA is TGTGCCTGGACCCCTACAACAGGGGGGGGAACTGAA. Protein product: CAWTPTTGGGTE. The entire CDR3 protein reads CAWTPTTGGGTEAFF. Full variable domain (outside the CDR3, taken from reference TRBV30 and TRBJ1-1): SQTIHQWPATLVQPVGSPLSLECTVEGTSNPNLYWYRQAAGRGLQLLFYSVGIGQISSEVPQNLSASRPQDRQFILSSKKLLLSDSGFYLCAWTPTTGGGTEAFFGQGTRLTVV.

As concerns this clone: One end of the junction fails to match germline, which may point to a read error. Read sequence stops 3 residues before the CDR3 end, and the germline J gene provides the missing end. Other DNA sequences within the sample encode an identical CDR3. The gene calls are TRBV29-1 and TRBJ1-2, with TRBD1 matching over 10 bases. Germline V gives CDR1 SQVTM, CDR2 ANQGSEA. The CDR3 loop spans 17 amino acids. CDR3 loop: CSVWGALTGGLDYGYTF. CDR3 DNA (partial): TGCAGCGTTTGGGGGGCCTTGACAGGGGGCCTGGACTATGGT.

About this clone: The CDR3 goes on 3 residues after the read ends, and that part is filled in from the germline J gene. The chain is built from TRBV20-1 and TRBJ2-3, with 7 bases aligning to TRBD2. This CDR3 region has 15 residues. V shed 5 bases, J shed 3 bases, and the junction held 11 bases outside the gene matches. Germline loops: CDR1 DFQATT, CDR2 SNEGSKA (reference sequence). The sequenced CDR3 bases are TGCAGTGCTCCCTCGGAGCGGGATCCGACAGATACG. As protein: CSAPSERDPTDT. The entire CDR3 protein is CSAPSERDPTDTQYF.

As for this clone: From the germline J gene comes the end of the CDR3, since the read stops 3 residues before it. V usage is TRBV2 and J usage is TRBJ2-7; D gene unclear. Trimming stripped 4 bases from V and 3 bases from J, with 10 bases between. The CDR3 sequence is 13 residues long. The V gene's germline CDR1 is SNHLY and CDR2 FYNNEI. This CDR3 reads CASSGPGIYEQYF. The sequenced part of the CDR3 DNA is TGTGCCAGCAGTGGTCCAGGAATCTACGAG.

The CDR3 sequence is CASTLSYNEQFF. Incomplete CDR3 DNA: TGCGCCAGCACCCTATCCTACAATGAG. The chain has TRBV5-1 and TRBJ2-1, with unresolved D. Sequencing ends 3 residues short of the CDR3 end; the germline J gene provides the rest. Per germline, CDR1 SGHRS and CDR2 YFSETQ. The CDR3 length is 12 residues. V was pared by 6 bases and J by 1 base, with 5 bases between.

As regards this clone: The observed sequence ends 3 residues before the CDR3 terminus, with the missing tail filled in from the germline J gene. The rearrangement joins TRBV19 to TRBJ2-7, with 11 bases identical to TRBD2. This CDR3 comprises 15 residues. The ends lost 6 bases at V and 3 bases at J; junction bases unmatched: 7. Germline CDR1 reads LNHDA; CDR2 reads SQIVND (reference sequence). The CDR3 loop is CASRISGTSGYEQYF. Partial CDR3 DNA: TGTGCCAGTAGGATATCCGGGACTAGCGGCTACGAG.

In regard to this clone: The DNA ends 3 residues before the CDR3 does, and the rest of the CDR3 is filled in from the germline J gene. The gene calls are TRBV7-9 and TRBJ2-4; the D is unclear. CDR1 SEHNR and CDR2 FQNEAQ come from the germline V gene (reference sequence). There are 13 residues in the CDR3. The part of the CDR3 DNA that was read is TGTGCCAGCAGCTTAGCGGATAACTATGGT. Encoded protein: CASSLADNYG. The whole CDR3 protein is CASSLADNYGQYF.

As to this clone: Read coverage stops 3 residues before the CDR3 terminus; the germline J gene supplies the remainder. This sequence joins TRBV4-2 and TRBJ2-7, with D hard to call. Looked up from germline, CDR1 is LGHNA and CDR2 is YNFKEQ. The CDR3 covers 16 residues. V shed 1 base and J shed 0 bases, with 13 bases lying between them. The CDR3 reads CASSQAKGSISYEQYF. Incomplete CDR3 DNA: TGTGCCAGCAGCCAAGCTAAAGGTAGCATCTCCTACGAG.

Details on this clone: The CDR3 end lies 3 residues beyond the end of the read and is filled in from the germline J gene. The chain has TRBV5-4 and TRBJ2-2; 10 positions agree with TRBD2. From germline, CDR1 is SGHNT and CDR2 YYREEE (reference sequence). CDR3 length: 16 amino acids. The V and J ends lost 1 base and 4 bases, in that order; junction bases with no gene match: 4. CDR3 DNA, as far as it was read: TGTGCCAGCAGCTTGAGGGCTAGCGGGAGCACCGGGGAG. It translates to CASSLRASGSTGE. The CDR3 reads in full as CASSLRASGSTGELFF.

Remarks on this clone: The read comes to an end 3 residues before the CDR3 does, leaving the germline J gene to fill in the end. The rearrangement uses TRBV7-6 and TRBJ2-7; D gene uncertain. CDR1 and CDR2 from the germline V gene are SGHVS and FNYEAQ. Deletions cut 1 base from V and 6 bases from J, with 10 bases between. The CDR3 has 13 amino acids. The CDR3 sequence is CASSLVQVGEQYF. CDR3 DNA, as far as it was read: TGTGCCAGCAGCTTAGTGCAGGTTGGCGAG.

CDR3 residues: CARRPRDGGGYTF. The sequenced part of the CDR3 DNA is TGTGCCAGAAGACCCCGGGACGGGGGTGGC. V usage is TRBV2 and J usage is TRBJ1-2; tentatively, D is TRBD1 (5 bases). The sequenced fragment ends 3 residues before the CDR3 boundary, so the rest is inferred from the germline J gene. This CDR3 region has 13 residues. V was clipped by 9 bases and J by 7 bases, with 18 bases between them. Germline CDR1 SNHLY, CDR2 FYNNEI.

For this clone: The sequence runs out 3 residues before the end of the CDR3; the remainder is reconstructed from the germline J gene. V is TRBV5-1 and J is TRBJ2-3; TRBD2 is a possible D gene (5 bases). This CDR3 is built from 14 residues. Germline V gene lookup returns CDR1 SGHRS and CDR2 YFSETQ. The covered CDR3 bases are TGCGCCAGCAGCTTTTCAGGTCTGGAGGAGACG. Translation: CASSFSGLEET. The CDR3 as a whole reads CASSFSGLEETQYF.

Comment on this clone: The read ends 3 residues early relative to the CDR3; the germline J gene fills the gap. The chain links TRBV20-1 to TRBJ2-3, with a weak D call TRBD2 (6 bases). The CDR3 has 14 residues. Germline CDR1 and CDR2: DFQATT and SNEGSKA (reference sequence). The covered CDR3 bases are TGCAGTGCTAGTCGTGGGACTGTTACCGAGACG. Translation gives CSASRGTVTET. The entire CDR3 sequence reads CSASRGTVTETQYF.

As for this clone: The read is 3 residues too short to cover the CDR3 end, so that end is filled in from the germline J gene. This chain joins TRBV12-3 or TRBV12-4 and TRBJ2-7; unclear D gene. V lost 2 bases, J lost 1 base, and 9 bases lay in between. CDR3 length: 14 amino acids. CDR3 sequence reads: CASSLRAGSYEQYF. Partial CDR3 DNA: TGTGCCAGCAGTTTAAGGGCCGGATCCTACGAG.